The T cell receptor (beta chain) under discussion was sequenced for a study of response to subunit inactivated influenza vaccine. Study observations and caveats: Every seasonal influenza vaccination brings in few new T cells, the authors suggested.

MiXCR was run by TCRdb on the RT-PCR reads, yielding one entry per CDR3 protein. Among 710,000 or so distinct CDR3 sequences listed, 15% to 18% were seen once. Note on this clonotype: The target antigen is unknown.

Here the sequenced sample was PBMCs from blood, taken 12 days after vaccination. The clonotype was recovered from a man aged 45 to 65 who received an inactivated influenza vaccine.

CDR3 nucleotide sequence: TGTGCCAGCAGTTTTTGGGGGGGCCCCACAGATACGCAGTATTTT. This encodes CASSFWGGPTDTQYF. The chain joins TRBV12-3 or TRBV12-4 to TRBJ2-3, with a weak D call TRBD2 (7 bases). The CDR3 is 15 residues long. Trimming removed 3 bases at V and 2 bases at J, with 12 bases between.